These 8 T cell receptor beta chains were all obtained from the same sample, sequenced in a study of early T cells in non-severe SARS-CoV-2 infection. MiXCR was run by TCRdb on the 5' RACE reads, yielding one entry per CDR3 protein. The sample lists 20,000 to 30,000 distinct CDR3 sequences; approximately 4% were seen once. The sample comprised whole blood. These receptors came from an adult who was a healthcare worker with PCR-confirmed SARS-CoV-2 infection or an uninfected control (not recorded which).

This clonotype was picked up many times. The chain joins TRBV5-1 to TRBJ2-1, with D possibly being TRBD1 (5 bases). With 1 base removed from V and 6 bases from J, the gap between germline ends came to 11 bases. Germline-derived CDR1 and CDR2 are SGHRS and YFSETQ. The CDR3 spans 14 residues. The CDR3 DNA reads TGCGCCAGCAGCTTGTCTCAGGGCCCCAATGAGCAGTTCTTC. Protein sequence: CASSLSQGPNEQFF. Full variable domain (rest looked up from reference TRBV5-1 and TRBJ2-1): KAGVTQTPRYLIKTRGQQVTLSCSPISGHRSVSWYQQTPGQGLQFLFEYFSETQRNKGNFPGRFSGRQFSNSRSEMNVSTLELGDSALYLCASSLSQGPNEQFFGPGTRLTVL.

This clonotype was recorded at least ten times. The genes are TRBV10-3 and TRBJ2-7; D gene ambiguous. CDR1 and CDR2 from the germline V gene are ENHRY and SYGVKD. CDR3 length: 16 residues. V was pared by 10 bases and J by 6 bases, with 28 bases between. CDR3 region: CATYPQASLGHSEQYF. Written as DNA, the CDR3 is TGTGCCACTTACCCCCAAGCGAGCCTAGGTCACTCCGAGCAGTACTTC.

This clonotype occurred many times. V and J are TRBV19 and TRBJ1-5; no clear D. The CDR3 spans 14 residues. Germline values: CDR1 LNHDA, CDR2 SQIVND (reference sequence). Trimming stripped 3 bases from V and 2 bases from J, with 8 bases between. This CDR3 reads CASSIRAGNQPQHF. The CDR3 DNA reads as TGTGCCAGTAGTATCCGTGCGGGCAATCAGCCCCAGCATTTT.

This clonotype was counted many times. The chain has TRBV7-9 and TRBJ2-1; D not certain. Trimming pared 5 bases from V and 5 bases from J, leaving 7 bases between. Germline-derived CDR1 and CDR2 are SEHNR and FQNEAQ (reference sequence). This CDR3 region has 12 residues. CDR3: CASSTTHNEQFF. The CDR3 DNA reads TGTGCCAGCAGCACGACTCACAATGAGCAGTTCTTC. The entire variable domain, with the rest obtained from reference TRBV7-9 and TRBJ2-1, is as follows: DTGVSQNPRHKITKRGQNVTFRCDPISEHNRLYWYRQTLGQGPEFLTYFQNEAQLEKSRLLSDRFSAERPKGSFSTLEIQRTEQGDSAMYLCASSTTHNEQFFGPGTRLTVL.

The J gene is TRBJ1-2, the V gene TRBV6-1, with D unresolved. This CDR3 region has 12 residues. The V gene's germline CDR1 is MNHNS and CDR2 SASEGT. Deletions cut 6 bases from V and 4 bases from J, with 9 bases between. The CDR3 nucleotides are TGTGCCAGCAGCGCCGCACCCTATGGCTACACCTTC. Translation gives CASSAAPYGYTF.

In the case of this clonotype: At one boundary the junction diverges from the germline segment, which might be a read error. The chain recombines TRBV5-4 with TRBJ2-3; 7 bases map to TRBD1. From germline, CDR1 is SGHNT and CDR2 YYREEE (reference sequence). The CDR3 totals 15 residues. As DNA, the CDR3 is TGTGCCAGCAGCCGTGACAGGGCGCGCACAGATACACAGTATTTT. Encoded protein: CASSRDRARTDTQYF.

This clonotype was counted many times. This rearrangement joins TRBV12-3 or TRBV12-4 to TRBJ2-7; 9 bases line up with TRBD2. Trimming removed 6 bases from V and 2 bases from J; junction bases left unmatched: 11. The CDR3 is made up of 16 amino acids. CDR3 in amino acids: CASSSMKRGAPYEQYF. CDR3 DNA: TGTGCCAGCAGCAGCATGAAGCGGGGGGCTCCCTACGAGCAGTACTTC.

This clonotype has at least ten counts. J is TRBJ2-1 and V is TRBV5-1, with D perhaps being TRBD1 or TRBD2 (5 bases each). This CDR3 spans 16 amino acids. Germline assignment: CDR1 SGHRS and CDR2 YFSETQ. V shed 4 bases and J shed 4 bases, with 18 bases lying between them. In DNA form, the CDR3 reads TGCGCCAGCAGCCCAAACCCTGATGGGGGTTACAATGAGCAGTTCTTC. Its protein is CASSPNPDGGYNEQFF.